This TCR beta chain was profiled in a study of preoperative IRX-2 immunotherapy in early breast cancer. Stated treatment: preoperative locoregional IRX-2 cytokine immunotherapy. Patients received preoperative, locoregional IRX-2 cytokine immunotherapy in a phase Ib study. V lost 0 bases and J 1 base, leaving 13 bases between the germline ends. Germline V gene data show CDR1 as GTSNPN and CDR2 as SVGIG (reference sequence). The CDR3 has 16 amino acids. Measured with immunoSEQ multiplex PCR; TCRdb has only the in-frame clones, and not every one. Of 15,000 to 25,000 clones in the sample, around four fifths were seen once.

The material was lymph node tissue, obtained after IRX-2 immunotherapy. This clonotype was obtained from a human donor with breast cancer. The rearrangement links TRBV30 to TRBJ1-5, with D unclear. Written as DNA, the CDR3 is TGTGCCTGGAGTGTAACATCTGGTACCAGCAATCAGCCCCAGCATTTT. It codes for CAWSVTSGTSNQPQHF.